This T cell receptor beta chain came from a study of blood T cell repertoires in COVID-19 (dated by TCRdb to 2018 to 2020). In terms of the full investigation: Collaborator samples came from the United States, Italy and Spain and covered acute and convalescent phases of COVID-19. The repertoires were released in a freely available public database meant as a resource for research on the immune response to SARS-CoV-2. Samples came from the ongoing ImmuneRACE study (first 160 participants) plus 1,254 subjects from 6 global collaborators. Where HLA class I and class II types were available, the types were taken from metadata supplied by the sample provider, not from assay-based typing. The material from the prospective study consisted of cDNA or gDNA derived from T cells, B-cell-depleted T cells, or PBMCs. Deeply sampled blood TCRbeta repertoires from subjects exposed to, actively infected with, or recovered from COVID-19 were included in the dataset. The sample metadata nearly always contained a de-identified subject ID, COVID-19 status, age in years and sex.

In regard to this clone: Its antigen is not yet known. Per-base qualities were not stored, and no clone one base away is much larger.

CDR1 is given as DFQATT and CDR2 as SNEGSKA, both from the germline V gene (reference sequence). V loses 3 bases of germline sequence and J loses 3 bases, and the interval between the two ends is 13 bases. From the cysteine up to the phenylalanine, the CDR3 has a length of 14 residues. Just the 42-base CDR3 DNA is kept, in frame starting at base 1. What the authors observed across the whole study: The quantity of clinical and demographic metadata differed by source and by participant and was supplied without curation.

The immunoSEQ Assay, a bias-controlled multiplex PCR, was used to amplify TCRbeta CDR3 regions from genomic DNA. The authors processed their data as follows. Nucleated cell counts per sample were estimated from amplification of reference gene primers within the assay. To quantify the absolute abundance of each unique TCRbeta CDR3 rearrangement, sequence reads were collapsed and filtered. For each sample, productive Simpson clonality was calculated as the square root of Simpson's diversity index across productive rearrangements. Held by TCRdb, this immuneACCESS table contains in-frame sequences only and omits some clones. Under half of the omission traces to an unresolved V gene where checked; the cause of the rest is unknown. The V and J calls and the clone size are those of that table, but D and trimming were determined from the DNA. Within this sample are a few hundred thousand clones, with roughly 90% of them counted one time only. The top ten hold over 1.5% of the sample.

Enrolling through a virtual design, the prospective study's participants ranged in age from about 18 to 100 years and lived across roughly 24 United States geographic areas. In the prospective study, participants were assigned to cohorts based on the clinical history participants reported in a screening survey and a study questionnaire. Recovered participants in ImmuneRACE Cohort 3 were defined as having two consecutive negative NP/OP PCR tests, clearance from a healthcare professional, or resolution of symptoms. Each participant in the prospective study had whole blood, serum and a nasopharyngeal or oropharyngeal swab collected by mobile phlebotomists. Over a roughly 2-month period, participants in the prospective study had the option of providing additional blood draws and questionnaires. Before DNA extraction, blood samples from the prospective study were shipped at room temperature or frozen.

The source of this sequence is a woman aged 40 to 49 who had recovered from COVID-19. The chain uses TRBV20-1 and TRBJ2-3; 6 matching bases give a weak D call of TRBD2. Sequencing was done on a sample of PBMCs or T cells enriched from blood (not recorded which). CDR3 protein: CSASYGSATDTQYF. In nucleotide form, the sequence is TGCAGTGCTAGTTACGGGAGTGCGACAGATACGCAGTATTTT.